This T cell receptor beta chain was documented in a study of PD-1 blockade in classical Hodgkin lymphoma. The study's findings and limits: Exclusion was applied to patients who started nivolumab under 1 year after ASCT. Reports indicated that newly diagnosed patients had lower baseline TCR diversity than healthy donors did.

Noted time point: cycle 4 day 1 (C4D1), after five to seven weeks of nivolumab. Each and every patient relapsed after autologous stem cell transplantation, and patients got differing brentuximab vedotin exposure. The study purified CD4+ T cells from thawed PBMCs using magnetic negative selection. Libraries were prepared by immunoSEQ multiplex PCR; TCRdb keeps only in-frame clonotypes and omits some of them. The sample consists of 25,000 to 35,000 clones, around 87% of them appearing once. Comment on this clone: Its antigen is as yet unknown.

The clonotype comes from a human donor with classical Hodgkin lymphoma. The sequenced sample was CD4+ T cells from blood, obtained before the fourth cycle of nivolumab.

As DNA, the CDR3 is TGTGCCATCAGTGAGTCAGTCTTCTACAATGAGCAGTTCTTC. This encodes CAISESVFYNEQFF. The V gene is TRBV10-3, the J gene TRBJ2-1; D uncertain. The germline CDR1 and CDR2 sequences are ENHRY and SYGVKD. The V end lost 0 bases, the J end lost 3 bases, and 6 bases lay between the germline ends. This CDR3 region has 14 residues.